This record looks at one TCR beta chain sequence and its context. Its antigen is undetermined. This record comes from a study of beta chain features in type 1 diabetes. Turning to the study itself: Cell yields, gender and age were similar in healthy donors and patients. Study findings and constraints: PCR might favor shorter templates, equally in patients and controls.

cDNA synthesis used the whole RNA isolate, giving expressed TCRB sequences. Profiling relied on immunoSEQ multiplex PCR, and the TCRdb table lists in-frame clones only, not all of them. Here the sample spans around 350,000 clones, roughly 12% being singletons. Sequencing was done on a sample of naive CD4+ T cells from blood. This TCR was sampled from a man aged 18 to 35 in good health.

The CDR3, as DNA: TGTGCCAGCCGGTTGGGTGTTAGCGGGAACCAAGAGACCCAGTACTTC. Translating it yields CASRLGVSGNQETQYF. The gene calls are TRBV5-4 and TRBJ2-5, with 8 nucleotides matching TRBD2. The germline CDR1 and CDR2 sequences are SGHNT and YYREEE (reference sequence). The CDR3 is made up of 16 amino acids. Losses at the gene ends were 7 bases for V and 0 bases for J; bases not matched to a gene: 11.